The 32 T cell receptor beta chains in this list originate from one sample, sequenced in a study of T cells in Graves' hyperthyroidism and ophthalmopathy. What was amplified from RNA transcripts were TCR beta CDR3 regions. Initially, a first-round RT-PCR of the TCR CDR3 employed the HTBI primer set. Via MiXCR, TCRdb re-called the multiplex PCR reads, giving one row per CDR3 protein. The sample contains 300,000 to 450,000 distinct CDR3 sequences, 13% of which appear only once. The sequenced sample consisted of blood. The receptors here all came from a man aged 25 to 40 with Graves' hyperthyroidism that later progressed to Graves' ophthalmopathy.

The V call is TRBV4-2, the J call TRBJ2-2, with 11 positions matching TRBD2. The V gene's germline CDR1 is LGHNA and CDR2 YNFKEQ. This CDR3 region has 17 residues. Germline trimming cut 1 base from V and 4 bases from J; bases unmatched to any gene: 5. CDR3 sequence: CASSQAIAGGRTGELFF. Here the CDR3 DNA reads TGTGCCAGCAGCCAAGCCATAGCGGGGGGGCGCACCGGGGAGCTGTTTTTT.

This clonotype was found many times. This chain connects TRBV6-1 to TRBJ2-7; D gene ambiguous. Trimming stripped 7 bases from V and 3 bases from J, with 10 bases between. The CDR3 extends over 12 amino acids. In germline, CDR1 is MNHNS, CDR2 SASEGT. As DNA, the CDR3 is TGTGCCAGCACCAGAAGGAGCTACGAGCAGTACTTC. Translating it yields CASTRRSYEQYF.

This clonotype was observed at least ten times. The V call is TRBV27, the J call TRBJ2-7; tentative D call: TRBD1 (6 bases). Germline V gives CDR1 MNHEY, CDR2 SMNVEV (reference sequence). Deletions cut 3 bases from V and 6 bases from J, with 12 bases between. This CDR3 comprises 13 residues. CDR3 nucleotides: TGTGCCAGCAGTTTTCGCACAGGGACCGAGCAGTACTTC. It is translated as CASSFRTGTEQYF.

The chain links TRBV12-5 to TRBJ2-1; 9 bases map to TRBD2. Germline assignment: CDR1 LGHNT and CDR2 FRNRAP. CDR3 length equals 14 residues. V trimming: 7 bases; J trimming: 11 bases; junction bases outside the gene matches: 12. DNA of the CDR3: TGTGCTAGTGCCCCAGCGGGGGGCCATATTAAGCAGTTCTTC. This encodes CASAPAGGHIKQFF.

This clonotype was seen at least ten times. Here the CDR3 reads CAAGYRAIGELFF. CDR3 in DNA: TGTGCCGCAGGATACAGGGCGATCGGGGAGCTGTTTTTT. The genes are TRBV6-1 and TRBJ2-2, with a weak D call TRBD1 (6 bases). The germline V gene has CDR1 MNHNS and CDR2 SASEGT. V was clipped by 11 bases and J by 7 bases, with 17 bases between them. This CDR3 spans 13 amino acids.

This clonotype was detected many times. The genes are TRBV20-1 and TRBJ2-5; D not resolved. The length of the CDR3 is 13 residues. Germline-derived CDR1 and CDR2 are DFQATT and SNEGSKA (reference sequence). Trimming took 3 bases from V and 5 from J, leaving 13 bases between them. CDR3 in DNA: TGCAGTGCTAGGTCCGCGAATCTTGAGACCCAGTACTTC. Encoded protein: CSARSANLETQYF.

Ten or more counts support this clonotype. The chain couples TRBV6-5 to TRBJ2-5; D call uncertain. With 0 bases removed from V and 5 bases from J, the gap between germline ends came to 1 base. CDR3 length: 11 residues. Germline V gene sequence: CDR1 MNHEY, CDR2 SVGAGI. CDR3 amino acids: CASSYSETQYF. For the CDR3, the DNA is TGTGCCAGCAGTTACTCCGAGACCCAGTACTTC.

This clonotype was detected ten times or more. The chain combines TRBV7-2 with TRBJ2-7; D unclear. V lost 8 bases, J lost 2 bases, and 16 bases lay in between. This CDR3 is 14 amino acids long. Per germline, CDR1 SGHTA and CDR2 FQGNSA. CDR3: CASSIWTETYEQYF. The CDR3 DNA reads as TGTGCCAGCTCCATTTGGACGGAAACCTACGAGCAGTACTTC.

This clonotype was detected ten times or more. V and J are TRBV27 and TRBJ1-2; TRBD1 aligns across 8 bases. This CDR3 contains 12 residues. Germline V gives CDR1 MNHEY, CDR2 SMNVEV (reference sequence). The junction had 1 base not matched to a gene; V was cut back by 5 bases and J by 5 bases. For the CDR3, the DNA is TGTGCCAGCAGTAGGACAGGGTATGGCTACACCTTC. The encoded protein is CASSRTGYGYTF.

This clonotype was counted many times. The DNA of the CDR3 is TGTGCCAGCAGCCGTGGACAGGTCTCCTACAATGAGCAGTTCTTC. Protein product: CASSRGQVSYNEQFF. The chain joins TRBV7-9 to TRBJ2-1; TRBD1 matches at 7 bases. The germline gives CDR1 SEHNR, CDR2 FQNEAQ (reference sequence). This CDR3 has 15 residues. V trimming: 5 bases; J trimming: 0 bases; junction bases outside the gene matches: 4.

This clonotype appeared many times. This chain links TRBV2 with TRBJ2-3; a weak D match, TRBD2 (5 bases). There are 12 residues in the CDR3. Germline V lookup: CDR1 SNHLY, CDR2 FYNNEI. The CDR3 DNA reads as TGTGCGAGCGGAAGGACCCCCGATACGCAGTATTTT. Translated: CASGRTPDTQYF.

This clonotype was detected ten times or more. V and J are TRBV7-8 and TRBJ2-1; 9 bases match TRBD2. The CDR3 has 18 residues. Germline V CDR1 and CDR2: SGHVS, FQNEAQ. V shed 2 bases, J shed 5 bases, and the junction held 13 bases outside the gene matches. As DNA, the CDR3 is TGTGCCAGCAGCTTACCGCGGGGAGCGGGGGGCCTTAACAATGAGCAGTTCTTC. This codes for CASSLPRGAGGLNNEQFF.

This clonotype was found many times. This chain connects TRBV5-1 to TRBJ2-3; 11 bases map to TRBD2. CDR3 length: 15 residues. Germline assignment: CDR1 SGHRS and CDR2 YFSETQ. Germline trimming cut 2 bases from V and 5 bases from J; bases unmatched to any gene: 4. CDR3 DNA: TGCGCCAGCAGCTTTCTAGCGGGGGGACAAGATACGCAGTATTTT. This translates into CASSFLAGGQDTQYF.

Only a few counts were recorded for this clonotype. The chain links TRBV7-6 to TRBJ2-3, with D perhaps TRBD1 (5 bases). The V gene lost 2 bases and the J gene lost 7 bases, with 10 bases spanning the gap. The CDR3 consists of 13 residues. Germline V gives CDR1 SGHVS, CDR2 FNYEAQ. CDR3 bases: TGTGCCAGCAGCTTACCCCAGGGTTATACGCAGTATTTT. It is translated as CASSLPQGYTQYF.

This chain connects TRBV29-1 to TRBJ1-3; 7 bases match TRBD1. The CDR3 is made up of 14 amino acids. The germline V gene has CDR1 SQVTM and CDR2 ANQGSEA. The junction had 6 bases not matched to a gene; V was cut back by 7 bases and J by 0 bases. CDR3 in amino acids: CSAQGVSSGNTIYF. DNA for the CDR3: TGCAGCGCTCAGGGGGTTAGCTCTGGAAACACCATATATTTT.

The V and J genes are TRBV18 and TRBJ2-1, with 12 positions matching TRBD1. J was trimmed by 8 bases and V by 6 bases; bases with no gene match: 5. This CDR3 has 14 residues. Germline assignment: CDR1 KGHSH and CDR2 LQKENI. CDR3 DNA: TGTGCCAGCTCCTCCGGGACAGGGGGCGATGAGCAGTTCTTC. It is translated as CASSSGTGGDEQFF.

This clonotype was counted at least ten times. The V and J genes are TRBV6-1 and TRBJ2-3; 10 nucleotides match TRBD2. Germline V lookup: CDR1 MNHNS, CDR2 SASEGT. J gave up 2 bases and V 6 bases, and 8 bases lay outside the gene matches. The CDR3 runs to 16 residues. The CDR3 nucleotides are TGTGCCAGCAGCCCCGCTAGCGGGGGCCACACAGATACGCAGTATTTT. Translation: CASSPASGGHTDTQYF.

Of note for this clonotype: A much larger clone lies one base from this, so it may be a read error. The chain is built from TRBV12-3 or TRBV12-4 and TRBJ2-1, with 9 bases identical to TRBD1. This CDR3 spans 13 amino acids. The CDR3 DNA reads TGTGCCAGCAATCCGGGACAGGGATTTGAGCAGCTCTTC. Translation: CASNPGQGFEQLF.

The chain carries TRBV7-9 and TRBJ2-2; 9 nucleotides align to TRBD1. The V gene's germline CDR1 is SEHNR and CDR2 FQNEAQ (reference sequence). Trimming at V came to 6 bases and at J to 1 base, leaving 3 bases not matched to a gene. The CDR3 extends over 15 amino acids. For the CDR3, the DNA is TGTGCCAGCAGTAACAGGGGGCAGAACACCGGGGAGCTGTTTTTT. This gives the protein CASSNRGQNTGELFF.

This clonotype appeared many times. The chain links TRBV6-1 to TRBJ2-7; D might be TRBD1 (6 bases). The CDR3 covers 12 residues. Germline V lookup: CDR1 MNHNS, CDR2 SASEGT. V was shortened by 7 bases and J by 3 bases, with 10 bases between the two germline ends. As DNA, the CDR3 is TGTGCCAGCAAGGACAGAATCTACGAGCAGTACTTC. Its protein product is CASKDRIYEQYF.

This clonotype was seen a handful of times. The gene calls are TRBV4-1 and TRBJ2-1; D remains ambiguous. There are 15 residues in the CDR3. Germline CDR1 MGHRA, CDR2 YSYEKL. V lost 2 bases and J 3 bases, leaving 11 bases between the germline ends. The CDR3 is CASSQLNRLYNEQFF. CDR3 sequence (DNA): TGCGCCAGCAGCCAACTAAATCGCCTCTACAATGAGCAGTTCTTC.

J is TRBJ1-2 and V is TRBV20-1, with D perhaps TRBD1 (5 bases). Trimming pared 0 bases from V and 3 bases from J, leaving 17 bases between. This CDR3 comprises 16 residues. Per the germline V gene, CDR1 is DFQATT and CDR2 is SNEGSKA (reference sequence). The CDR3 DNA reads TGCAGTGCTAGAGATCTTCGAGGGGCGCTTGACTATGGCTACACCTTC. Translating it yields CSARDLRGALDYGYTF.

Only a few counts were recorded for this clonotype. The CDR3 reads CASSHGVSPGPSSYNEQFF. The CDR3 DNA reads as TGTGCCAGCAGTCACGGGGTATCACCTGGCCCAAGCTCCTACAATGAGCAGTTCTTC. V and J are TRBV5-4 and TRBJ2-1; possible D gene TRBD2, 5 bases. This CDR3 is built from 19 residues. The V gene's germline CDR1 is SGHNT and CDR2 YYREEE (reference sequence). The V end lost 5 bases, the J end lost 0 bases, and 24 bases lay between the germline ends.

This clonotype occurred a few times. This chain joins TRBV18 and TRBJ1-3, with D tentatively TRBD1 (6 bases). The CDR3 runs 16 residues. Trimming stripped 0 bases from V and 2 bases from J, with 11 bases between. CDR1 and CDR2 (germline): KGHSH, LQKENI. CDR3 amino acids: CASSPPGGQTGNTIYF. As DNA, the CDR3 is TGTGCCAGCTCACCACCGGGGGGACAAACTGGAAACACCATATATTTT.

This clonotype was picked up many times. The chain links TRBV28 to TRBJ1-1; TRBD1 might be the D (5 bases). From germline, CDR1 is MDHEN and CDR2 SYDVKM. V lost 2 bases and J 5 bases, leaving 9 bases between the germline ends. The CDR3 is made up of 13 amino acids. CDR3 region: CASSLQGGTEAFF. The CDR3, as DNA: TGTGCCAGCAGTTTACAGGGTGGGACTGAAGCTTTCTTT.

This clonotype has only a few counts. This sequence joins TRBV6-5 and TRBJ1-2; tentative D call: TRBD1 (5 bases). This CDR3 is 15 amino acids long. Germline assignment: CDR1 MNHEY and CDR2 SVGAGI. Trimming removed 0 bases from V and 8 bases from J, with 16 bases in between. The CDR3 sequence: CASSYSQLGQGGYTF. CDR3 DNA sequence: TGTGCCAGCAGTTACTCCCAACTCGGACAAGGCGGCTACACCTTC.

The chain joins TRBV5-5 to TRBJ2-7; tentatively, D is TRBD2 (5 bases). This CDR3 is 13 amino acids long. Looked up from germline, CDR1 is SGHKS and CDR2 is YYEKEE (reference sequence). V lost 9 bases and J lost 6, with 19 bases in between. This CDR3 is CATQLERVGEQYF. CDR3 sequence (DNA): TGTGCCACTCAGCTTGAGAGGGTGGGCGAGCAGTACTTC.

V usage is TRBV7-9 and J usage is TRBJ2-1; TRBD1 might be the D (6 bases). The ends were cut back, 4 bases at V and 4 bases at J, with 17 bases in the middle. CDR1 and CDR2 from the germline V gene are SEHNR and FQNEAQ (reference sequence). The CDR3 is 16 residues long. As DNA, the CDR3 is TGTGCCAGCAGCTCCCACAGGGAATCCCCTTACAATGAGCAGTTCTTC. Translation gives CASSSHRESPYNEQFF.

This clonotype has at least ten counts. This rearrangement joins TRBV12-3 or TRBV12-4 to TRBJ2-1; tentatively, D is TRBD1 (6 bases). With 3 bases removed from V and 3 bases from J, the gap between germline ends came to 9 bases. The CDR3 is made up of 14 amino acids. The CDR3 spells CASSFDRNYNEQFF. The CDR3 DNA reads TGTGCCAGCAGTTTCGACAGGAACTACAATGAGCAGTTCTTC.

V usage is TRBV4-2 and J usage is TRBJ1-2, with no clear D. The CDR3 has 16 residues. The germline V gene has CDR1 LGHNA and CDR2 YNFKEQ. Trimming pared 0 bases from V and 4 bases from J, leaving 15 bases between. For the CDR3, the DNA is TGTGCCAGCAGCCAAGATCGAGACTCTAGAGGCTATGGCTACACCTTC. Protein product: CASSQDRDSRGYGYTF.

This clonotype turned up a few times. V usage is TRBV27 and J usage is TRBJ2-4; D might be TRBD2 (6 bases). The CDR3 contains 16 residues. V was pared by 3 bases and J by 3 bases, with 15 bases between. Germline V gene data show CDR1 as MNHEY and CDR2 as SMNVEV (reference sequence). CDR3 region: CASSFGTLAGKNIQYF. The DNA of the CDR3 is TGTGCCAGCAGTTTTGGGACTCTGGCTGGCAAAAACATTCAGTACTTC.

This clonotype has a count of ten or more. This chain joins TRBV12-3 or TRBV12-4 and TRBJ1-1; TRBD1 is a possible D gene (6 bases). This CDR3 comprises 16 residues. Trimming stripped 3 bases from V and 3 bases from J, with 17 bases between. This CDR3 reads CASSFGSGQLHTEAFF. The DNA for the CDR3 is TGTGCCAGCAGTTTCGGGTCGGGACAACTACACACTGAAGCTTTCTTT.